This paragraph reports one T cell receptor beta chain. This sample stems from a study of blood T cell repertoires in COVID-19. Study-level information: Specimens from acute and convalescent COVID-19 originated in the United States, Italy and Spain. Sources were T cells, B-cell-depleted T cells, or PBMCs; the material itself was cDNA or gDNA.

J gave up 5 bases and V 10 bases, and 8 bases lay outside the gene matches. Germline V lookup: CDR1 ENHRY, CDR2 SYGVKD. The CDR3 is 13 residues long. Only in-frame clones appear in the TCRdb table, and some are missing; sequencing was by immunoSEQ multiplex PCR. This sample has under 150,000 clones, with around 76% found just once. The material sequenced was peripheral blood. The receptor was isolated from a man aged 55-75 years with acute or convalescent COVID-19. The rearrangement links TRBV10-3 to TRBJ2-5, with 9 bases matching TRBD1. The CDR3 region is CATRTGEGETQYF. In DNA, the CDR3 is TGTGCCACCAGGACAGGGGAAGGGGAGACCCAGTACTTC.